One sample yielded the 8 T cell receptor delta chains listed below, sequenced in a study of γδ T cells in repeated Plasmodium falciparum infection. TCRdb reapplied CATT to the multiplex PCR reads. The sample holds more than 70,000 delta-chain clones, 0.95% to 1% seen once. Gammadelta T cells were flow-sorted from PBMC into Vgamma9/Vdelta2+ and Vdelta2-negative populations for bulk analysis. Sequenced sample: gamma-delta T cells from blood. The receptors originated from a pool of human donors (malaria-infected and uninfected, not separated).

Turning to this clone: With only one base between it and a far larger clone, this is likely a read error. At the DNA level, this CDR3 is encoded by other sequences in the same sample as well. V gene TRDV3 combines with J gene TRDJ1; D possibly corresponds to TRDD3 (8 bases). V was trimmed by 5 bases and J by 2 bases, leaving 33 bases between them. CDR1 is TVYSNPD, CDR2 GDNSRS, per germline (reference sequence). The CDR3 has 19 residues. The CDR3 sequence is CALPSDRSYRGYSTDKLIF. CDR3 bases: TGTGCCCTGCCTTCAGATCGTTCCTACAGGGGATACTCAACCGATAAACTCATCTTT. Full variable domain (rest looked up from reference TRDV3 and TRDJ1): CDKVTQSSPDQTVASGSEVVLLCTYDTVYSNPDLFWYRIRPDYSFQFVFYGDNSRSEGADFTQGRFSVKHILTQKAFHLVISPVRTEDSATYYCALPSDRSYRGYSTDKLIFGKGTRVTVEP.

This clone was picked up many times. Since a much larger clone is just one base distant, this may be a read error. Different DNA sequences within this sample yield the same CDR3. The chain links TRDV2 to TRDJ1, with TRDD3 matching over 7 bases. After removal of 0 bases from V and 0 bases from J, the junction contained 6 bases not matched to a gene. The CDR3 runs 16 residues. Germline loops: CDR1 GEAIGNYY, CDR2 EKD. The CDR3 DNA reads as TGTGCCTGTGACACCTTGGGGGACCCCAACACCGATAAACTCATCTTT. This translates into CACDTLGDPNTDKLIF.

A word on this clone: The protein TCRdb lists belongs to a much larger clone and differs from this DNA's translation at residue 12, which points to a read error; the protein shown is made from the DNA. The chain joins TRDV1 to TRDJ1, with D unclear. Because TCRdb records no J gene, it was assigned here through a match of the DNA to germline. Germline-derived CDR1 and CDR2 are TSWWSYY and QGS. The CDR3 consists of 21 residues. Trimming left V 2 bases short and J 0 bases short, with 28 bases between. CDR3: CALGEDSTPRPIRTYTDKLIF. CDR3 nucleotides: TGTGCTCTTGGGGAAGACTCTACTCCACGTCCGATCCGGACGTACACCGATAAACTCATCTTT.

This clone was seen only a few times. TCRdb's entry gives the protein of a much larger clone, which mismatches this DNA's translation at residue 23, likely from a read error; the protein reported here is translated from the DNA. The CDR3 protein is CACDTLETPVLGEKTPWNNDKLTF. Here the CDR3 DNA reads TGTGCCTGTGACACCCTGGAGACCCCGGTACTGGGGGAGAAAACGCCGTGGAATAATGACAAACTCACCTTT. The J segment was not called; the V segment is TRDV2; TRDD3 reflects the table's D call only, with no check against the DNA. Germline V gives CDR1 GEAIGNYY, CDR2 EKD. CDR3 length: 24 amino acids.

Comment on this clone: The translation of this DNA and the TCRdb protein of a much larger clone differ at residue 10, probably owing to a read error; the protein shown here is translated from the DNA. The V gene is TRDV2, the J gene TRDJ1, with 8 bases aligning to TRDD3. TCRdb supplies no J gene; here it was assigned by aligning the nucleotide sequence to germline. CDR1 is GEAIGNYY and CDR2 is EKD in the germline V gene. The length of the CDR3 is 14 residues. Here the CDR3 reads CACDGIRKTGKLIF. CDR3 nucleotides: TGTGCCTGTGACGGGATACGGAAAACCGGTAAACTCATCTTT.

Details on this clone: A far more abundant clone sits one base away, making this likely a read error. In the same sample, other DNA sequences code for this CDR3. The V gene is TRDV1; the J gene was not called; TRDD3, the table's D call, lacks a check against the DNA. This CDR3 contains 16 residues. Germline V gives CDR1 TSWWSYY, CDR2 QGS. CDR3 DNA sequence: TGTGCTCTTGGGGAATTCTGTACTGGTCCAAGTGTTAAGCTCATCTTT. Translating it yields CALGEFCTGPSVKLIF.

This clone appeared a few times. Since a far larger clone is one base different, this is likely a read error. Other DNA sequences in the sample encode the same CDR3. This chain uses TRDV2 with TRDJ1; D is perhaps TRDD3 (5 bases). The length of the CDR3 is 20 residues. Per the germline V gene, CDR1 is GEAIGNYY and CDR2 is EKD. With 4 bases removed from V and 0 bases from J, the gap between germline ends came to 29 bases. CDR3 bases: TGTGCCTGTGAGCGACTGCTAGTCGTACCCGGGGACCCAGACACCGATAAACTCATCTTT. Its protein is CACERLLVVPGDPDTDKLIF.

Note on this clone: With a far larger clone one base away, a read error is the likely cause. This sample also contains other DNA sequences that code for the same CDR3. The J gene is TRDJ1, the V gene TRDV2; 9 positions agree with TRDD3. The J gene, not given by TCRdb, was assigned here from a germline match of the nucleotide sequence. CDR3 length: 16 amino acids. Germline V lookup: CDR1 GEAIGNYY, CDR2 EKD. V lost 1 base to trimming and J lost 2 bases; unmatched junction nucleotides: 7. CDR3 in DNA: TGTGCCTGTGACACACTATCTGGGGGATCAACCGATAAACTCATCTTT. As protein: CACDTLSGGSTDKLIF.